This TCR beta chain appears in the sequencing data of a study of T cells after yellow fever vaccination. In TCRdb, the 5' RACE reads were re-called with MiXCR into one record per CDR3 protein. The table has roughly 300,000 distinct CDR3 sequences, roughly 8.6% seen once. As concerns this clonotype: No antigen is known for it.

Whole-study results and caveats: Peaking faster, on day 5 versus 15, the secondary response was nonetheless weaker. Reappearance after the booster was seen for most primary-vaccination clones, at roughly 96% CD4 and roughly 90% CD8. Abundant bulk-population clonotypes could contaminate the FACS-sorted repertoires.

Germline values: CDR1 KGHDR, CDR2 SFDVKD. The germline V and J ends were trimmed by 1 base and 4 bases, with 6 bases remaining between them. This CDR3 region has 13 residues. The specimen was PBMCs, collected about 49 days after the first yellow fever vaccination. The TCR originated in a man aged 18 to 30 who received the YFV17D yellow fever vaccine. The chain has TRBV24-1 and TRBJ2-5; no clear D. The CDR3 sequence is CATSDLSGETQYF. The CDR3 region has the DNA TGTGCCACCAGTGATTTAAGTGGAGAGACCCAGTACTTC.